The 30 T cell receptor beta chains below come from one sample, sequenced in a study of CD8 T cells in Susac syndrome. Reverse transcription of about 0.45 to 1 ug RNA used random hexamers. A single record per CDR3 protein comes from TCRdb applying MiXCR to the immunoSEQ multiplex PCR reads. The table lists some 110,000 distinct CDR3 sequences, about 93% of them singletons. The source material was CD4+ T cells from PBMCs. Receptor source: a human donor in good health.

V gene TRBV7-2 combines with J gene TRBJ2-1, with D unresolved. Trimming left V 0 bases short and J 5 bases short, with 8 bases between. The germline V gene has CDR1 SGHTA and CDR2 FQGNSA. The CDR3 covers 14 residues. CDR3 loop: CASSLARANNEQFF. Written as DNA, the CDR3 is TGTGCCAGCAGCTTAGCGAGAGCGAACAATGAGCAGTTCTTC.

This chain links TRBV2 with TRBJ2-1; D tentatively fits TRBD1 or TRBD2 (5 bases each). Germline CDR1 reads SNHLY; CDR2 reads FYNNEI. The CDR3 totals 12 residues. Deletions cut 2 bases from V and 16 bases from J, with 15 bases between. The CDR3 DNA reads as TGTGCCAGCAGTGAAAGGGACGGAAAGCTATTCTTC. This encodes CASSERDGKLFF. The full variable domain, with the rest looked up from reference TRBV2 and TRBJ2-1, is EPEVTQTPSHQVTQMGQEVILRCVPISNHLYFYWYRQILGQKVEFLVSFYNNEISEKSEIFDDQFSVERPDGSNFTLKIRSTKLEDSAMYFCASSERDGKLFFGPGTRLTVL.

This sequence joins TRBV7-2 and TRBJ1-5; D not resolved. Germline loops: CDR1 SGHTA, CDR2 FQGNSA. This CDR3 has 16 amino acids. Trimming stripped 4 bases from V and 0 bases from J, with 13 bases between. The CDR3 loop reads CASSSGGVYSNQPQHF. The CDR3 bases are TGTGCCAGCAGCTCGGGAGGAGTTTATAGCAATCAGCCCCAGCATTTT. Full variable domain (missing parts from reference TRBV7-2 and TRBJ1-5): GAGVSQSPSNKVTEKGKDVELRCDPISGHTALYWYRQSLGQGLEFLIYFQGNSAPDKSGLPSDRFSAERTGGSVSTLTIQRTQQEDSAVYLCASSSGGVYSNQPQHFGDGTRLSIL.

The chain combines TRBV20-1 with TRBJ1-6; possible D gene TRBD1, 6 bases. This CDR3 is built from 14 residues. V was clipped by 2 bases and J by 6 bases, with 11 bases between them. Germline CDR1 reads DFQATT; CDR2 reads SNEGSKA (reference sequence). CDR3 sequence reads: CSARRTVGNSPLHF. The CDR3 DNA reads TGCAGTGCTAGACGGACAGTTGGTAATTCACCCCTCCACTTT.

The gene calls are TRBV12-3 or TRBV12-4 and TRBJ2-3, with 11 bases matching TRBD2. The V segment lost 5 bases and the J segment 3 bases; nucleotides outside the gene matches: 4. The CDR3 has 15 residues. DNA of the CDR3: TGTGCCAGCAGTCCTAGCGGGAGGTTGACAGATACGCAGTATTTT. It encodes CASSPSGRLTDTQYF.

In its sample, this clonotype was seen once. The CDR3 sequence is CSIRSAGHTEAFF. Written as DNA, the CDR3 is TGCAGCATACGGTCGGCAGGCCACACTGAAGCTTTCTTT. This chain links TRBV29-1 with TRBJ1-1; no clear D. Germline-derived CDR1 and CDR2 are SQVTM and ANQGSEA. V gave up 8 bases and J gave up 3 bases, with 16 bases separating them. This CDR3 region has 13 residues.

For the CDR3, the DNA is TGTGCCAGCAGCAAAGTGGAGACTGGAGCCTATGGCTACACCTTC. Protein: CASSKVETGAYGYTF. This sequence joins TRBV21-1 and TRBJ1-2. TRBV21-1 is shown as a pseudogene. This CDR3 comprises 15 residues.

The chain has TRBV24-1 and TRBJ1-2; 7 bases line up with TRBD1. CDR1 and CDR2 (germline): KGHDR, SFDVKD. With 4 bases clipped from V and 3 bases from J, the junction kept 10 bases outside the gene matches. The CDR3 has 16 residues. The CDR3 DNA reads TGTGCCACCAGTGAAAGACAGGGTCCCGGTGACTATGGCTACACCTTC. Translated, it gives CATSERQGPGDYGYTF.

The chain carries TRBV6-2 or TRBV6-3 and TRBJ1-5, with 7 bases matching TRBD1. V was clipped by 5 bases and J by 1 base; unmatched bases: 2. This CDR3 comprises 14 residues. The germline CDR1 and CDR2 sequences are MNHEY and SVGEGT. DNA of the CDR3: TGTGCCAGCAGTCCACAGGGGAGCAATCAGCCCCAGCATTTT. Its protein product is CASSPQGSNQPQHF.

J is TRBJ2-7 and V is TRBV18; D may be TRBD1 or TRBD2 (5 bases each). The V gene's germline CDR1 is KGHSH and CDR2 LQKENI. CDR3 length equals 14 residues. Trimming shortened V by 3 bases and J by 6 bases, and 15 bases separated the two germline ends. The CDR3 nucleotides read TGTGCCAGCTCACCGTACCTAGCTGGGGGCGAGCAGTACTTC. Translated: CASSPYLAGGEQYF.

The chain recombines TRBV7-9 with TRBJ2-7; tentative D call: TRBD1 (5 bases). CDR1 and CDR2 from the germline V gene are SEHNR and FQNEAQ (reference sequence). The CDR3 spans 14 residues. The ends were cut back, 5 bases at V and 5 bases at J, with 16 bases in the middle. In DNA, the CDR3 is TGTGCCAGCAGCCCCTTTGGGGCCAGAGACGAGCAGTACTTC. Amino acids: CASSPFGARDEQYF.

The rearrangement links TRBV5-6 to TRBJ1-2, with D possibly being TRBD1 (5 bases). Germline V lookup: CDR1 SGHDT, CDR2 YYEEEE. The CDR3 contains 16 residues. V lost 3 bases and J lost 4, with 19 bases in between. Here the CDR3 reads CASSSLDRNPPYGYTF. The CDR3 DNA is TGTGCCAGCAGCTCCCTTGACAGAAACCCACCCTATGGCTACACCTTC.

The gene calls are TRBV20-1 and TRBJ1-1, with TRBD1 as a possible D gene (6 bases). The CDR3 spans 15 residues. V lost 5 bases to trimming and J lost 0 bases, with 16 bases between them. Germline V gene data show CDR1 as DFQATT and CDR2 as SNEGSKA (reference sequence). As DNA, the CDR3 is TGCAGTGCTCGCGGGCTGCAGGGGCTGAACACTGAAGCTTTCTTT. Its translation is CSARGLQGLNTEAFF.

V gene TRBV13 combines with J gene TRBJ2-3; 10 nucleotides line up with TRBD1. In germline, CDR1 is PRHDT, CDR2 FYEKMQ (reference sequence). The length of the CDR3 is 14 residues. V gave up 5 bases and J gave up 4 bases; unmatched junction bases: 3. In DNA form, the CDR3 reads TGTGCCAGCAGCCCGGGACAGGGGTCAGATACGCAGTATTTT. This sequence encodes CASSPGQGSDTQYF.

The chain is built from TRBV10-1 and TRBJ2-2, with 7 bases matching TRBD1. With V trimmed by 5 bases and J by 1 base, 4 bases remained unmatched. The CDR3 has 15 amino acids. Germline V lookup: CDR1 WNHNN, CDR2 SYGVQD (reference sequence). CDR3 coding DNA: TGCGCCAGCAGTCCAGGGGGTCTGAACACCGGGGAGCTGTTTTTT. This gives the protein CASSPGGLNTGELFF.

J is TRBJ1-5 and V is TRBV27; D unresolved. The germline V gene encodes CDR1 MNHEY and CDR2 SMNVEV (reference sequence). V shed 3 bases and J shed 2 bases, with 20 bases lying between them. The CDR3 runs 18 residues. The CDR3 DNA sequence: TGTGCCAGCAGTTTTTCCCGCGCCGGGCGTCGAGGCAATCAGCCCCAGCATTTT. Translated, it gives CASSFSRAGRRGNQPQHF.

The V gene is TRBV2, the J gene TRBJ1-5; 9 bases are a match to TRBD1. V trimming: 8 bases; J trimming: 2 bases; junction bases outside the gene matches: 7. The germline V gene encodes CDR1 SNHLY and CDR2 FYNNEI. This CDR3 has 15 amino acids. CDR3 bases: TGTGCCAGCTACAGGGGGCGCGGGGGCAATCAGCCCCAGCATTTT. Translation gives CASYRGRGGNQPQHF.

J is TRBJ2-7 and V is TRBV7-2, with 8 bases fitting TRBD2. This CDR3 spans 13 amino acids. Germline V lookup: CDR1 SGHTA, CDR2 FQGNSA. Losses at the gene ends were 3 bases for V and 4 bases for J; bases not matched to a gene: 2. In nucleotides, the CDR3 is TGTGCCAGCAGCTTTAGCGGGATATACGAGCAGTACTTC. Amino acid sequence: CASSFSGIYEQYF.

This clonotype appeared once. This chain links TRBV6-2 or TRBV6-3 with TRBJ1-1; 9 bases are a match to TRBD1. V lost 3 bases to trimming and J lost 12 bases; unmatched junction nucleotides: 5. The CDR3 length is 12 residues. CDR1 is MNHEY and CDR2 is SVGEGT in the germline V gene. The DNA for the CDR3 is TGTGCCAGCAGTTATGGGACAGGGTTAACTTTCTTT. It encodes CASSYGTGLTFF.

Here the CDR3 reads CASSETNALNEQFF. CDR3 bases: TGTGCCAGCAGCGAGACTAACGCATTAAATGAGCAGTTCTTC. The chain recombines TRBV9 with TRBJ2-1, with D possibly matching TRBD2 (5 bases). Germline-derived CDR1 and CDR2 are SGDLS and YYNGEE. CDR3 length equals 14 residues. Trimming cost V 3 bases and J 7 bases, with 14 bases left between them.

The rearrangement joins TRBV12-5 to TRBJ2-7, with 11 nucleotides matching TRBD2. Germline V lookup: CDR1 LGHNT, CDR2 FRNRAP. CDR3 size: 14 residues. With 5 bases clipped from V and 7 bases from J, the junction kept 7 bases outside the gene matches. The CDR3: CASGRLGTSGEQYF. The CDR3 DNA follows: TGTGCTAGTGGTCGACTCGGGACTAGCGGTGAGCAGTACTTC.

CDR3 in amino acids: CASSPGATNEKLFF. For the CDR3, the DNA is TGTGCCAGCTCACCCGGGGCAACTAATGAAAAACTGTTTTTT. The V gene is TRBV18, the J gene TRBJ1-4, with D unclear. Germline-derived CDR1 and CDR2 are KGHSH and LQKENI. Trimming left V 3 bases short and J 0 bases short, with 5 bases between. This CDR3 has 14 amino acids.

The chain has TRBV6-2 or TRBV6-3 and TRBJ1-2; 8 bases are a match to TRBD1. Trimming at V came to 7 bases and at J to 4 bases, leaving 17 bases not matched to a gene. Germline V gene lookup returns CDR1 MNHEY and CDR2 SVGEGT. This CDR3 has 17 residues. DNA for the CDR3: TGTGCCAGCACTCCCTCCGGGACAGGATCTCTTCGCTATGGCTACACCTTC. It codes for CASTPSGTGSLRYGYTF.

CDR3 sequence (DNA): TGTGCCAGCCTCCCTTCGCAAACCAGAGGGGCCAACGTCCTGACTTTC. Translated: CASLPSQTRGANVLTF. The rearrangement uses TRBV5-6 and TRBJ2-6, with D uncertain. Germline CDR1 reads SGHDT; CDR2 reads YYEEEE. This CDR3 is 16 amino acids long. Trimming took off 7 bases at V and 4 bases at J, with 18 bases between the two ends.

The CDR3 region is CASSRAGVGEQFF. The CDR3 DNA reads TGTGCCAGCAGCCGAGCCGGGGTGGGCGAGCAGTTCTTC. The chain has TRBV7-9 and TRBJ2-1; perhaps TRBD2 as D (5 bases). The CDR3 totals 13 residues. The V gene's germline CDR1 is SEHNR and CDR2 FQNEAQ (reference sequence). V was pared by 5 bases and J by 10 bases, with 15 bases between. Full variable domain (outside the CDR3, taken from reference TRBV7-9 and TRBJ2-1): DTGVSQNPRHKITKRGQNVTFRCDPISEHNRLYWYRQTLGQGPEFLTYFQNEAQLEKSRLLSDRFSAERPKGSFSTLEIQRTEQGDSAMYLCASSRAGVGEQFFGPGTRLTVL.

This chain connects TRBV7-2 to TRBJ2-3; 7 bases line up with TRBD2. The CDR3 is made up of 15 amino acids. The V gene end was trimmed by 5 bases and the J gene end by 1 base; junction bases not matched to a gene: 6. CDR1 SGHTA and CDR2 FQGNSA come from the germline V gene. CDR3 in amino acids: CASSPRAGRTDTQYF. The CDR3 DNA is TGTGCCAGCAGCCCCAGAGCGGGACGCACAGATACGCAGTATTTT.

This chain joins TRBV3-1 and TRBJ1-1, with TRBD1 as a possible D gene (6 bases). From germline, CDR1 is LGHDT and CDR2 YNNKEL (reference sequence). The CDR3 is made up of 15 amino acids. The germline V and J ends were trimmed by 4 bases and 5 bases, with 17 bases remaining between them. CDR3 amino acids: CASSPPQGLVTEAFF. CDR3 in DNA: TGTGCCAGCAGCCCGCCCCAGGGGTTAGTTACTGAAGCTTTCTTT.

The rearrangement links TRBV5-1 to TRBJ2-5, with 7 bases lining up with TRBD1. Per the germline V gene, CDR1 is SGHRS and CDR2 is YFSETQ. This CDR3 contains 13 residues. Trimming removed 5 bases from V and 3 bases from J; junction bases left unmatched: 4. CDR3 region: CASSSGTEETQYF. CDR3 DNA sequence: TGCGCCAGCAGTTCCGGGACAGAAGAGACCCAGTACTTC.

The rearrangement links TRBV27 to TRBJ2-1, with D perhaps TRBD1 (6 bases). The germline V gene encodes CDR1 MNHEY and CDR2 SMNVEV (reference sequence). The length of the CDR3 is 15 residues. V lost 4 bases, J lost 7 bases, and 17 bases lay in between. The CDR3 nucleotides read TGTGCCAGCAGTTCCTCTGGGACAAATTCTAATGAGCAGTTCTTC. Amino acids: CASSSSGTNSNEQFF.

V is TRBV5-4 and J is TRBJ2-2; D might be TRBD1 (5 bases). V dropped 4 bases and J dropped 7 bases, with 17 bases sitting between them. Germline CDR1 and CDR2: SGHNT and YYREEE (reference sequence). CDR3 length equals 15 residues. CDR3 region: CASSATGRRGGELFF. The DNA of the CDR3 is TGTGCCAGCAGCGCGACTGGCAGAAGGGGCGGGGAGCTGTTTTTT. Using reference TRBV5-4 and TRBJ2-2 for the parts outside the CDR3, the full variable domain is ETGVTQSPTHLIKTRGQQVTLRCSSQSGHNTVSWYQQALGQGPQFIFQYYREEENGRGNFPPRFSGLQFPNYSSELNVNALELDDSALYLCASSATGRRGGELFFGEGSRLTVL.